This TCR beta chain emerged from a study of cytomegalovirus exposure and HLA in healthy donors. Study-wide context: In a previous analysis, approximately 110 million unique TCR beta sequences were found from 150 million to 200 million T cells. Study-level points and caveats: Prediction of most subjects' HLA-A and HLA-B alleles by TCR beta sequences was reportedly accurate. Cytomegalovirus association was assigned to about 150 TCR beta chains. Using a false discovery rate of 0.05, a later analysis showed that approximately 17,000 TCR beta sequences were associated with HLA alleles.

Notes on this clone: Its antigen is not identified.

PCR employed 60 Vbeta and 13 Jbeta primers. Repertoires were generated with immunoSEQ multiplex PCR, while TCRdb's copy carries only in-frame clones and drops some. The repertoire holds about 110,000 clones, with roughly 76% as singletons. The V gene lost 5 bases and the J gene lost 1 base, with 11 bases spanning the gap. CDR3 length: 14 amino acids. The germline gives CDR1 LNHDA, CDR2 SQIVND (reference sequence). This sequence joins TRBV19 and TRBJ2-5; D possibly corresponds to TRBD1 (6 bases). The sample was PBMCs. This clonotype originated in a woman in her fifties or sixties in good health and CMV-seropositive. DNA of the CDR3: TGTGCCAGTAGTCCACAGGGACCCCAAGAGACCCAGTACTTC. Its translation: CASSPQGPQETQYF.